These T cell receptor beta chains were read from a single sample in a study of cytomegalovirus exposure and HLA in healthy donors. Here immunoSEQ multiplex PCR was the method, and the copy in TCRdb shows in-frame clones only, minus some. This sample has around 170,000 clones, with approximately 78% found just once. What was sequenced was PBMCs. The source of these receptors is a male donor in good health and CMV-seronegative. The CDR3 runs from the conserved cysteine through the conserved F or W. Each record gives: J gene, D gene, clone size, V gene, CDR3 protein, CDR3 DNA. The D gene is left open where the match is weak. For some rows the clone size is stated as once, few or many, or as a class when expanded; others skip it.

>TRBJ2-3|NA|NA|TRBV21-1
CASSEAGGRQDTQYF
TGTGCCAGCAGCGAAGCGGGGGGGCGTCAAGATACGCAGTATTTT
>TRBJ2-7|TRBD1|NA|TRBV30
CAWSAPGTGIDEQYF
TGTGCCTGGAGTGCTCCCGGGACAGGGATCGACGAGCAGTACTTC
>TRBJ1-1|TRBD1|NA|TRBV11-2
CASSSVRGRTEAFF
TGTGCCAGCAGCTCAGTCAGGGGGCGCACTGAAGCTTTCTTT
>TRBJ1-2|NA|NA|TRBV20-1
CSARVFDGYTF
TGCAGTGCTAGAGTCTTCGATGGCTACACCTTC
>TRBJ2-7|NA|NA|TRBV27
CASSLFQDSEQYF
TGTGCCAGCAGTTTATTTCAGGACTCTGAGCAGTACTTC
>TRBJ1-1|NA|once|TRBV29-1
CSVGGDPNTEAFF
TGCAGCGTGGGGGGGGATCCGAACACTGAAGCTTTCTTT
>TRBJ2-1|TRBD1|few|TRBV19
CASSWGGQGNNEQFF
TGTGCCAGTAGTTGGGGCGGACAGGGTAACAATGAGCAGTTCTTC
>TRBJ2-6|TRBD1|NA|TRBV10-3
CAISDPGQGSSGANVLTF
TGTGCCATCAGTGATCCGGGACAGGGGAGCTCTGGGGCCAACGTCCTGACTTTC
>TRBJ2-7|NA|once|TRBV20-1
CSARQGDEQYF
TGCAGTGCTAGGCAAGGGGACGAGCAGTACTTC
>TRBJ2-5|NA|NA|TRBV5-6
CASSPNRVGRETQYF
TGTGCCAGCAGCCCGAACAGGGTGGGGCGAGAGACCCAGTACTTC
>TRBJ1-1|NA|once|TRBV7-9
CASSSSPTGNTEAFF
TGTGCCAGCAGCTCCTCTCCGACAGGGAACACTGAAGCTTTCTTT
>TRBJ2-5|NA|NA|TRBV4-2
CASSQDRQGFRETQYF
TGTGCCAGCAGCCAAGATCGGCAGGGGTTCCGAGAGACCCAGTACTTC
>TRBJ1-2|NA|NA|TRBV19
CASSRRQTANYGYTF
TGTGCCAGTAGTAGAAGACAGACAGCTAACTATGGCTACACCTTC
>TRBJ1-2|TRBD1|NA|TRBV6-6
CASRRGNSGYGYTF
TGTGCCAGCCGCAGGGGGAACTCAGGATATGGCTACACCTTC
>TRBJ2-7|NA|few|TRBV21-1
CASSPWTRSYEQYF
TGTGCCAGCAGCCCCTGGACACGCTCCTACGAGCAGTACTTC
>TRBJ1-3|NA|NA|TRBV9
CASSLSPGAGTIYF
TGTGCCAGCAGCTTATCCCCAGGGGCCGGCACCATATATTTT
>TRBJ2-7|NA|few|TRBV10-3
CAIKEDLLRGQYF
TGTGCCATCAAAGAAGACCTATTACGCGGGCAGTACTTC
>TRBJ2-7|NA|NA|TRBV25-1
CASSRGYEQYF
TGTGCCAGCAGTCGGGGGTACGAGCAGTACTTC
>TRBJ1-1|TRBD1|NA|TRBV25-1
CASSETGLSEAFF
TGTGCCAGCAGTGAGACAGGGTTAAGTGAAGCTTTCTTT
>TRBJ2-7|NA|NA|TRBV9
CASSVRPTDEQYF
TGTGCCAGCAGCGTACGACCCACAGACGAGCAGTACTTC
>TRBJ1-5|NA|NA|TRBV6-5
CASSTRQDQPQHF
TGTGCCAGCAGTACACGACAGGATCAGCCCCAGCATTTT
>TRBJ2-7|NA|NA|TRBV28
CASSHQGLPSYEQYF
TGTGCCAGCAGCCATCAGGGACTGCCCTCCTACGAGCAGTACTTC
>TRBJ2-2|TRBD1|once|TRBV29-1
CSVVEGGIGELFF
TGCAGCGTTGTAGAAGGGGGCATCGGGGAGCTGTTTTTT
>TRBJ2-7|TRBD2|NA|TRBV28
CASGLTSGIIYEQYF
TGTGCCAGCGGGCTTACTAGCGGGATAATCTACGAGCAGTACTTC
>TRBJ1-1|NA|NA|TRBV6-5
CASLIYTEAFF
TGTGCCAGCCTTATTTACACTGAAGCTTTCTTT